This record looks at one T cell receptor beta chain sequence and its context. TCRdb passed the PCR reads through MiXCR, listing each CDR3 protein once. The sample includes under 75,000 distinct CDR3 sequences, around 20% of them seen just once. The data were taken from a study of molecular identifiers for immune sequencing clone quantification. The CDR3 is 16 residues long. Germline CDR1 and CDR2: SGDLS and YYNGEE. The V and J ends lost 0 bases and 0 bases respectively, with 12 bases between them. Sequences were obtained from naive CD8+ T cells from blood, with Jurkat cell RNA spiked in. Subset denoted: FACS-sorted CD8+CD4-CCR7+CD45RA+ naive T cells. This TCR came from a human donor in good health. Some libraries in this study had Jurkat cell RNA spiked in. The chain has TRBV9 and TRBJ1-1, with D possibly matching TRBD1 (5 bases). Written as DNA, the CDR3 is TGTGCCAGCAGCGTAGATTGGCAGGGTTTGAACACTGAAGCTTTCTTT. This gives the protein CASSVDWQGLNTEAFF.